The sequence of this T cell receptor (beta chain) was determined in a study of cytotoxic CD8 clonotypes in ibrutinib-treated CLL. Study as a whole: In all, more than ten patients were relapsed/refractory, 15 were treatment-naive and roughly 18 were IGHV unmutated.

Germline values: CDR1 SGHVS, CDR2 FNYEAQ. There are 12 residues in the CDR3. V was cut by 3 bases and J by 6 bases, with 6 bases left in between. Produced via immunoSEQ multiplex PCR; TCRdb's table is partial and in-frame only. Among 270,000 or so clones listed, roughly three quarters were seen once. The J gene is TRBJ2-1, the V gene TRBV7-6; no clear D gene. Sample: PBMCs, taken at disease progression, from a patient treated with ibrutinib. This clonotype originated in a human donor with chronic lymphocytic leukemia. This CDR3 is CASSFVGNEQFF. The CDR3 DNA follows: TGTGCCAGCAGCTTTGTTGGCAATGAGCAGTTCTTC.